Included here is one T cell receptor beta chain sequence, with context. Its antigen target is currently unknown. No base quality values were provided; no much bigger clone lies one nucleotide off. The donors were included in the validation cohort of over a hundred subjects, a group kept apart from the approximately 670-subject first cohort. Receptors were amplified or captured by the immunoSEQ multiplex PCR assay. The original pipeline was this. A statistical classification framework was built to diagnose cytomegalovirus status from the catalog of TCR beta chain sequences. This is the immuneACCESS table as TCRdb keeps it, with only in-frame sequences that have V and J called. A part of the clones is gone; compared with another copy, unresolved V genes explain less than half, and the rest is unexplained. V and J calls plus clone size are reproduced from that table; the DNA served to infer D and trimming. For this sample there are 250,000 to 300,000 clones; approximately 86% appear just once. The ten largest clones represent over 0.95% of the sample.

V is cut by 4 bases and J by 5 bases, and the space between the germline ends is 13 bases. The CDR1 and CDR2 encoded by the germline V gene are SGDLS and YYNGEE. The CDR3 spans 13 residues, from the cysteine through the phenylalanine. The kept DNA is CDR3 alone, 39 bases in frame from the first base. The source of the sample is a study of cytomegalovirus exposure and HLA in healthy donors (dated by TCRdb to about 2017). Describing the broader study: According to a later analysis, one platform produced both the 110 or so validation repertoires and the 670 or so repertoires of the first cohort. The aim of the study was to test whether cataloging public T cell receptors could identify signatures of past pathogen exposure. Besides the first cohort of under 700 subjects, a separate validation cohort made up of 120 different subjects was used. High-throughput TCR immunosequencing, statistical association of individual TCRs with disease status, and machine learning were combined to predict cytomegalovirus infection status. What the study reported, not specific to this receptor: In the study, about 150 TCR beta chains were listed as associated with cytomegalovirus. Three of the identified cytomegalovirus-associated TCR beta chains were confirmed in vitro to be specific for cytomegalovirus antigens. All 120 or so repertoires were used to score co-occurrence in the validation cohort in a later analysis, because that analysis had no HLA typing for the cohort. In a later analysis, TCRs clustered in the first cohort were found to also tend to co-occur in the 110 or so validation repertoires, with roughly 93% of cluster scores above 0. Most TCR sequences were observed very rarely across donors, whereas some public TCRs were present in many individuals. The classifier was reported to diagnose cytomegalovirus status with high specificity and sensitivity in both the original cohort and the validation cohort. The authors suggested that the approach could potentially be generalized to other disease states and immunological phenotypes.

The sample consisted of PBMCs. The V and J segments used are TRBV9 and TRBJ2-7, and possibly TRBD1, on 6 matching bases. The sequence was obtained from a woman aged 18-29 years in good health and CMV-seronegative. At the DNA level, the sequence is TGTGCCAGCAGCACCTCAACAGGGAACGAGCAGTACTTC. It translates as CASSTSTGNEQYF.